The 27 T cell receptor beta chains reported below all come from one sample, sequenced in a study of CD8+ T cells in alopecia areata. Sequencing templates came from extracted RNA that was reverse transcribed into cDNA. Assay used: immunoSEQ multiplex PCR; TCRdb lists only in-frame clones, some missing. The sample carries fewer than 110,000 clones, approximately 58% recorded once. The sample was CD4+ T cells sorted from blood. These receptors all stem from a human donor in good health.

This clone was counted between two and nine times. The genes are TRBV5-5 and TRBJ2-3; no clear D. The germline V and J ends were trimmed by 5 bases and 1 base, with 14 bases remaining between them. CDR3 length equals 15 residues. Germline CDR1 reads SGHKS; CDR2 reads YYEKEE (reference sequence). CDR3 protein: CASSQGLTRTDTQYF. CDR3 sequence (DNA): TGTGCCAGCAGTCAAGGGTTGACACGCACAGATACGCAGTATTTT. Variable domain in full (rest from reference TRBV5-5 and TRBJ2-3): DAGVTQSPTHLIKTRGQQVTLRCSPISGHKSVSWYQQVLGQGPQFIFQYYEKEERGRGNFPDRFSARQFPNYSSELNVNALLLGDSALYLCASSQGLTRTDTQYFGPGTRLTVL.

This clone turned up a few times. The CDR3 region has the DNA TGTGCCAGCAGTTCCCAGGGTCTCTCCTACAATGAGCAGTTCTTC. It is translated as CASSSQGLSYNEQFF. The J gene is TRBJ2-1, the V gene TRBV2; D possibly corresponds to TRBD1 (5 bases). Germline CDR1 and CDR2: SNHLY and FYNNEI. Trimming left V 5 bases short and J 0 bases short, with 11 bases between. CDR3 length: 15 residues.

This rearrangement joins TRBV5-4 to TRBJ2-5, with D possibly TRBD1 on 6 matching bases. The CDR3 loop spans 16 amino acids. Germline V gives CDR1 SGHNT, CDR2 YYREEE (reference sequence). Trimming stripped 4 bases from V and 5 bases from J, with 21 bases between. The CDR3 protein is CASSADVNRVGETQYF. CDR3 in DNA: TGTGCCAGCAGCGCCGATGTAAACAGGGTAGGGGAGACCCAGTACTTC.

This clone was seen only a few times. The chain has TRBV30 and TRBJ1-1; D not certain. This CDR3 comprises 12 residues. Trimming removed 1 base at V and 5 bases at J, with 8 bases between. Germline V lookup: CDR1 GTSNPN, CDR2 SVGIG (reference sequence). In DNA form, the CDR3 reads TGTGCCTGGAGTGCCGTTAGGACTGAAGCTTTCTTT. Encoded protein: CAWSAVRTEAFF.

V gene TRBV5-1 combines with J gene TRBJ2-5, with a tentative D call TRBD2 (7 bases). This CDR3 is 12 amino acids long. Between the trimmed V and J ends, which lost 5 bases and 5 bases, there was a span of 10 bases. Germline loops: CDR1 SGHRS, CDR2 YFSETQ. The CDR3: CASRGGGETQYF. The CDR3 DNA sequence: TGCGCCAGCAGAGGGGGAGGGGAGACCCAGTACTTC.

The chain joins TRBV18 to TRBJ1-1; D gene uncertain. Trimming left V 2 bases short and J 1 base short, with 2 bases between. Looked up from germline, CDR1 is KGHSH and CDR2 is LQKENI. The CDR3 spans 12 residues. The CDR3 DNA reads TGTGCCAGCTCACCAGGGAACACTGAAGCTTTCTTT. It encodes CASSPGNTEAFF.

This clone has only a few counts. The V gene is TRBV7-3, the J gene TRBJ2-3, with D perhaps TRBD2 (6 bases). Germline assignment: CDR1 SGHTA and CDR2 FQGTGA. CDR3 length equals 12 residues. Trimming removed 5 bases at V and 5 bases at J, with 8 bases between. Here the CDR3 DNA reads TGTGCCAGCAGCCCGCGGGGAGATACGCAGTATTTT. Encoded protein: CASSPRGDTQYF.

This chain uses TRBV15 with TRBJ2-1, with 7 bases that match TRBD1. Losses at the gene ends were 0 bases for V and 5 bases for J; bases not matched to a gene: 10. The length of the CDR3 is 17 residues. Germline assignment: CDR1 LNHNV and CDR2 YYDKDF (reference sequence). In DNA form, the CDR3 reads TGTGCCACCAGCAGAGATCTTAGGGGGCAGGAGGACAATGAGCAGTTCTTC. Its translation is CATSRDLRGQEDNEQFF. Combining the CDR3 with reference TRBV15 and TRBJ2-1 gives the whole variable domain DAMVIQNPRYQVTQFGKPVTLSCSQTLNHNVMYWYQQKSSQAPKLLFHYYDKDFNNEADTPDNFQSRRPNTSFCFLDIRSPGLGDTAMYLCATSRDLRGQEDNEQFFGPGTRLTVL.

The rearrangement uses TRBV28 and TRBJ2-7; TRBD2 might be the D (6 bases). This CDR3 contains 15 residues. Trimming stripped 0 bases from V and 1 base from J, with 10 bases between. Looked up from germline, CDR1 is MDHEN and CDR2 is SYDVKM. This chain's CDR3 is CASSLWGRLSYEQYF. The CDR3 region has the DNA TGTGCCAGCAGTTTATGGGGGAGGCTTTCCTACGAGCAGTACTTC.

The chain joins TRBV7-9 to TRBJ2-3; no firm D call. From germline, CDR1 is SEHNR and CDR2 FQNEAQ (reference sequence). There are 17 residues in the CDR3. Trimming left V 1 base short and J 0 bases short, with 14 bases between. CDR3 residues: CASSLGLGGTSTDTQYF. The CDR3 nucleotides are TGTGCCAGCAGCTTAGGATTGGGCGGAACCAGCACAGATACGCAGTATTTT.

This clone appeared a single time. The chain carries TRBV5-1 and TRBJ1-1; a weak D match, TRBD1 (5 bases). The germline CDR1 and CDR2 sequences are SGHRS and YFSETQ. The CDR3 loop spans 13 amino acids. V gave up 4 bases and J gave up 2 bases, with 9 bases separating them. Written as DNA, the CDR3 is TGCGCCAGCAGCGGGGCCGACAACACTGAAGCTTTCTTT. Protein product: CASSGADNTEAFF.

This clone was counted between two and nine times. The V and J genes are TRBV2 and TRBJ2-3, with TRBD2 matching over 10 bases. Germline V gives CDR1 SNHLY, CDR2 FYNNEI. The CDR3 extends over 15 amino acids. The V and J ends lost 5 bases and 4 bases, in that order; junction bases with no gene match: 6. This CDR3 is CASSSTSGEPDTQYF. The CDR3 bases are TGTGCCAGCAGTTCTACTAGCGGGGAGCCAGATACGCAGTATTTT.

This clone was observed a few times. The V gene is TRBV29-1, the J gene TRBJ2-5, with 7 bases identical to TRBD1. The CDR3 has 12 amino acids. V trimming: 5 bases; J trimming: 6 bases; junction bases outside the gene matches: 6. Germline CDR1 reads SQVTM; CDR2 reads ANQGSEA. CDR3 bases: TGCAGCGTTCGACAGGGACCACAGACCCAGTACTTC. This translates into CSVRQGPQTQYF.

The CDR3 here is CATSKGTGNIQYF. The CDR3 bases are TGTGCCACCAGCAAGGGGACAGGAAACATTCAGTACTTC. The chain has TRBV15 and TRBJ2-4; 8 nucleotides agree with TRBD1. Losses at the gene ends were 4 bases for V and 6 bases for J; bases not matched to a gene: 2. Per the germline V gene, CDR1 is LNHNV and CDR2 is YYDKDF (reference sequence). The CDR3 loop spans 13 amino acids.

There are a few counts of this clone. The chain carries TRBV10-3 and TRBJ2-3; D could derive from TRBD1 or TRBD2 (5 bases each). V dropped 10 bases and J dropped 6 bases, with 14 bases sitting between them. The CDR3 length is 12 residues. CDR1 ENHRY and CDR2 SYGVKD come from the germline V gene. The CDR3 coding sequence is TGTGCCAACCCGGGGCCCCCGGATACGCAGTATTTT. This gives the protein CANPGPPDTQYF.

The rearrangement links TRBV9 to TRBJ1-1; the D is unclear. CDR1 and CDR2 from the germline V gene are SGDLS and YYNGEE. With 0 bases removed from V and 0 bases from J, the gap between germline ends came to 6 bases. The CDR3 loop spans 14 amino acids. CDR3 residues: CASSVGHLNTEAFF. CDR3 nucleotides: TGTGCCAGCAGCGTAGGACACTTGAACACTGAAGCTTTCTTT.

The J gene is TRBJ2-2, the V gene TRBV29-1; D uncertain. In germline, CDR1 is SQVTM, CDR2 ANQGSEA. The germline V and J ends were trimmed by 4 bases and 1 base, with 7 bases remaining between them. This CDR3 comprises 13 residues. The CDR3, as DNA: TGCAGCGTTGGCGGCGAGAACACCGGGGAGCTGTTTTTT. Amino acids: CSVGGENTGELFF.

The chain recombines TRBV5-1 with TRBJ1-2, with TRBD1 matching over 7 bases. The germline V gene encodes CDR1 SGHRS and CDR2 YFSETQ. V lost 4 bases and J lost 6; bases outside the gene matches: 9. CDR3 length: 14 residues. The CDR3 sequence is CASSTGQPANGYTF. CDR3 DNA sequence: TGCGCCAGCAGCACGGGACAGCCCGCCAATGGCTACACCTTC.

The CDR3 DNA reads as TGTGCCTGGAGTGTACTGCAAGAGACCCAGTACTTC. Its translation: CAWSVLQETQYF. J is TRBJ2-5 and V is TRBV30, with no clear D. Deletions cut 0 bases from V and 2 bases from J, with 4 bases between. The CDR3 loop spans 12 amino acids. Germline V CDR1 and CDR2: GTSNPN, SVGIG (reference sequence).

This chain uses TRBV29-1 with TRBJ2-7; 8 positions match TRBD1. There are 12 residues in the CDR3. Germline V CDR1 and CDR2: SQVTM, ANQGSEA. V lost 5 bases, J lost 3 bases, and 3 bases stayed unmatched. CDR3: CSVRQGIYEQYF. CDR3 nucleotide sequence: TGCAGCGTTCGACAGGGGATCTACGAGCAGTACTTC.

The chain links TRBV9 to TRBJ1-1; maybe TRBD1 (6 bases). Trimming cost V 2 bases and J 4 bases, with 9 bases left between them. Germline CDR1 is SGDLS and CDR2 is YYNGEE. CDR3 length: 13 residues. CDR3 protein: CASSVDSLTEAFF. In DNA, the CDR3 is TGTGCCAGCAGCGTGGACAGCCTCACTGAAGCTTTCTTT. Filled out from reference TRBV9 and TRBJ1-1, the complete variable domain reads DSGVTQTPKHLITATGQRVTLRCSPRSGDLSVYWYQQSLDQGLQFLIQYYNGEERAKGNILERFSAQQFPDLHSELNLSSLELGDSALYFCASSVDSLTEAFFGQGTRLTVV.

The chain carries TRBV29-1 and TRBJ2-5; D not resolved. This CDR3 is 10 amino acids long. Germline V CDR1 and CDR2: SQVTM, ANQGSEA. V lost 5 bases, J lost 5 bases, and 6 bases lay in between. The CDR3 nucleotides read TGCAGCGTTCTCCAGGAGACCCAGTACTTC. Protein sequence: CSVLQETQYF.

This sequence joins TRBV4-1 and TRBJ2-1; D uncertain. The CDR3 has 14 residues. Trimming left V 4 bases short and J 10 bases short, with 17 bases between. Germline CDR1 is MGHRA and CDR2 is YSYEKL. The CDR3 nucleotides read TGCGCCAGCAGCCCGTGGGCCCCGCCGCGCGAGCAGTTCTTC. Protein: CASSPWAPPREQFF.

The chain couples TRBV4-2 to TRBJ1-1; TRBD1 matches at 8 bases. From germline, CDR1 is LGHNA and CDR2 YNFKEQ. The CDR3 is made up of 13 amino acids. The trim removed 5 bases at V and 5 bases at J, leaving 4 bases unmatched. The CDR3 DNA is TGTGCCAGCAGCTCATACAGGGGGACTGAAGCTTTCTTT. Protein: CASSSYRGTEAFF.

The chain combines TRBV19 with TRBJ2-2; TRBD2 might be the D (5 bases). V shed 7 bases and J shed 0 bases, with 12 bases lying between them. Germline V gene data show CDR1 as LNHDA and CDR2 as SQIVND (reference sequence). The CDR3 runs to 15 residues. CDR3 loop: CASTRAAPNTGELFF. The CDR3 DNA reads TGTGCCAGTACAAGAGCGGCCCCGAACACCGGGGAGCTGTTTTTT. Full variable domain (outside the CDR3, taken from reference TRBV19 and TRBJ2-2): DGGITQSPKYLFRKEGQNVTLSCEQNLNHDAMYWYRQDPGQGLRLIYYSQIVNDFQKGDIAEGYSVSREKKESFPLTVTSAQKNPTAFYLCASTRAAPNTGELFFGEGSRLTVL.

The rearrangement uses TRBV7-2 and TRBJ2-7; either TRBD1 or TRBD2 may fit D (6 bases each). The germline CDR1 and CDR2 sequences are SGHTA and FQGNSA. V was trimmed by 1 base and J by 0 bases, leaving 16 bases between them. The CDR3 sequence is 17 residues long. This CDR3 is CASSLVFYGGPSYEQYF. The CDR3 nucleotides are TGTGCCAGCAGCTTAGTCTTCTATGGGGGGCCCTCCTACGAGCAGTACTTC. The full variable domain, its missing parts supplied by reference TRBV7-2 and TRBJ2-7, is GAGVSQSPSNKVTEKGKDVELRCDPISGHTALYWYRQSLGQGLEFLIYFQGNSAPDKSGLPSDRFSAERTGGSVSTLTIQRTQQEDSAVYLCASSLVFYGGPSYEQYFGPGTRLTVT.

V gene TRBV10-3 combines with J gene TRBJ1-1, with D unresolved. V was cut by 6 bases and J by 4 bases, with 9 bases left in between. Looked up from germline, CDR1 is ENHRY and CDR2 is SYGVKD. This CDR3 region has 12 residues. The CDR3 sequence is CAIRDIGTEAFF. The CDR3 DNA is TGTGCCATCAGAGACATAGGCACTGAAGCTTTCTTT.